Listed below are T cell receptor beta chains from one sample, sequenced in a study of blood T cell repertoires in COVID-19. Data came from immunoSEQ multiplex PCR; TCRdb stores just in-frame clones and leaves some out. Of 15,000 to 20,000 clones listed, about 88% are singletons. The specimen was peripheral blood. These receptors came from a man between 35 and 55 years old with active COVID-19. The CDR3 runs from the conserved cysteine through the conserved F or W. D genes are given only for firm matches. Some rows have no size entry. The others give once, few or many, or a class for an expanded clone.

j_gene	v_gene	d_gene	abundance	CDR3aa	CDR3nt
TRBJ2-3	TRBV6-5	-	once	CASSQGLFGTDTQYF	TGTGCCAGCAGTCAGGGACTGTTCGGCACAGATACGCAGTATTTT
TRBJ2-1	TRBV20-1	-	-	CSASGGGLASSYNEQFF	TGCAGTGCTAGTGGGGGGGGCCTAGCGAGCTCCTACAATGAGCAGTTCTTC
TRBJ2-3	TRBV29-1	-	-	CSVEGLTDTQYF	TGCAGCGTTGAAGGACTAACAGATACGCAGTATTTT
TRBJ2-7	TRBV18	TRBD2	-	CASSPATSAYEQYF	TGTGCCAGCTCACCAGCGACTAGCGCTTACGAGCAGTACTTC
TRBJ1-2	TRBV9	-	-	CASSATAYYGYTF	TGTGCCAGCAGCGCGACAGCTTACTATGGCTACACCTTC
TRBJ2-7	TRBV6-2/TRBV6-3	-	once	CASSSSGTGLYEQYF	-
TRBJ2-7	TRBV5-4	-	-	CASSPRTGTYEQYF	TGTGCCAGCAGCCCGCGGACGGGGACCTACGAGCAGTACTTC
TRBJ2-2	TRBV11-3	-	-	CASSLGTPNTGELFF	TGTGCCAGCAGCTTAGGGACACCGAACACCGGGGAGCTGTTTTTT
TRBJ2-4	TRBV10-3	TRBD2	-	CAISPGLAGNIQYF	TGTGCCATCAGTCCGGGACTAGCGGGAAACATTCAGTACTTC
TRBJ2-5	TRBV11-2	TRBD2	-	CASSPTSGVRYF	TGTGCCAGCAGCCCTACAAGCGGGGTACGGTACTTC
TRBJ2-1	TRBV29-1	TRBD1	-	CSGSGTGYNEQFF	TGCAGCGGATCCGGGACAGGGTACAATGAGCAGTTCTTC
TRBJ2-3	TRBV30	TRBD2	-	CAWSRTSGSDTQYF	TGTGCCTGGAGTAGGACTAGCGGGAGTGATACGCAGTATTTT
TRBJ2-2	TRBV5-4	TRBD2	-	CASSAGLAGGLRVTGELFF	TGTGCCAGCAGCGCGGGACTAGCGGGAGGTCTCCGTGTCACCGGGGAGCTGTTTTTT
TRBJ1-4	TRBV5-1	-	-	CASSLADRWGRLNEKLFF	TGCGCCAGCAGCTTGGCCGACAGGTGGGGAAGGCTCAATGAAAAACTGTTTTTT
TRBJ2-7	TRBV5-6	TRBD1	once	CASSPRQGAAEQYF	TGTGCCAGCAGTCCTCGACAGGGGGCGGCCGAGCAGTACTTC
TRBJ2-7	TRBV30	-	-	CACPLSSYEQYF	TGTGCCTGTCCCTTGTCCTCCTACGAGCAGTACTTC
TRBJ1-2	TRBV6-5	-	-	CASHPGAGGYGYTF	TGTGCCAGCCACCCGGGGGCGGGAGGCTATGGCTACACCTTC
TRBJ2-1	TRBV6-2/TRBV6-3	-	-	CASSLLRYNEQFF	TGTGCCAGCAGCCTACTTCGTTACAATGAGCAGTTCTTC
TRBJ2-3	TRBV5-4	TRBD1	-	CASSPVRDRSTDTQYF	TGTGCCAGCAGCCCGGTCCGGGACAGAAGCACAGATACGCAGTATTTT
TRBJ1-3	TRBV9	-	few	CASRGTASGNTIYF	TGTGCCAGCCGAGGGACTGCCTCTGGAAACACCATATATTTT
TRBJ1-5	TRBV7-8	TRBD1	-	CASSLRDRGGNQPQHF	TGTGCCAGCAGCCTGAGGGACAGGGGTGGCAATCAGCCCCAGCATTTT
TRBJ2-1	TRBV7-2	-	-	CASSSVGGGYNEQFF	TGTGCCAGCAGCTCAGTGGGAGGCGGCTACAATGAGCAGTTCTTC
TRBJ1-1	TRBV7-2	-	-	CASSSHMNTEAFF	TGTGCCAGCAGCTCCCACATGAACACTGAAGCTTTCTTT
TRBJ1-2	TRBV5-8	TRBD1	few	CASSRGQGLQGTF	TGTGCCAGCAGCAGAGGACAGGGCCTCCAGGGTACCTTC
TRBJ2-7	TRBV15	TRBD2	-	CATSRGLDIYEGSYEQYF	TGTGCCACCAGCAGGGGACTAGATATTTATGAAGGGTCCTACGAGCAGTACTTC
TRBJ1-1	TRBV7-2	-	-	CASSLGGAFNTEAFF	TGTGCCAGCAGCCTGGGGGGGGCTTTCAACACTGAAGCTTTCTTT
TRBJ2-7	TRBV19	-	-	CASSIPGASYEQYF	TGTGCCAGTAGTATACCGGGAGCCTCCTACGAGCAGTACTTC
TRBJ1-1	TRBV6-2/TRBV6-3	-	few	CASSYWEAEAFF	TGTGCCAGCAGTTACTGGGAGGCTGAAGCTTTCTTT
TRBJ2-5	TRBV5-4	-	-	CASSLRGTQETQYF	TGTGCCAGCAGCTTGAGGGGGACGCAAGAGACCCAGTACTTC
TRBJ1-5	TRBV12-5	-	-	CASGSGRDSPQHF	TGTGCTAGTGGCAGTGGAAGGGACTCGCCCCAGCATTTT
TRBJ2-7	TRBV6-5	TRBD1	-	CASTKDRDLYEQYF	TGTGCCAGCACCAAAGACAGGGACCTCTACGAGCAGTACTTC
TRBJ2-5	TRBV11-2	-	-	CASSLESETQYF	TGTGCCAGCAGCTTAGAATCTGAGACCCAGTACTTC
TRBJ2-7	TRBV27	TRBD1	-	CASSFGDRGFGTSYEQYF	TGTGCCAGCAGTTTCGGCGACAGGGGGTTCGGGACAAGCTACGAGCAGTACTTC
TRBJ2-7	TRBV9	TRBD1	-	CASSLTGGSYEQYF	TGTGCCAGCAGCCTTACAGGGGGCTCCTACGAGCAGTACTTC
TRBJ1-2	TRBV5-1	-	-	CASSSGEGPYGYTF	TGCGCCAGCAGCTCGGGGGAGGGGCCCTATGGCTACACCTTC
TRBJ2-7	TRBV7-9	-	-	CASSLDQLSYEQYF	TGTGCCAGCAGCTTAGACCAGTTATCCTACGAGCAGTACTTC
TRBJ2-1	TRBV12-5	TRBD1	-	CASGLVLTGGPYNEQFF	TGTGCTAGTGGTTTGGTATTGACAGGGGGTCCTTACAATGAGCAGTTCTTC
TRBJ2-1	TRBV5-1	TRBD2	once	CASSLVGAGGVPYNEQFF	TGCGCCAGCAGCTTGGTCGGCGCGGGAGGGGTCCCCTACAATGAGCAGTTCTTC
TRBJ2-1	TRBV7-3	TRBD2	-	CASSFLAGAYNEQFF	TGTGCCAGCAGCTTTCTAGCGGGAGCCTACAATGAGCAGTTCTTC
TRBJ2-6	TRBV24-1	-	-	CATRKSPGPSGANVLTF	TGTGCCACCAGGAAGTCTCCAGGTCCCTCTGGGGCCAACGTCCTGACTTTC
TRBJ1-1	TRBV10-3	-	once	CAINPGVGTEAFF	TGTGCCATCAATCCAGGGGTGGGCACTGAAGCTTTCTTT
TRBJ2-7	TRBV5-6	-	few	CASSNTPIGVYEQYF	TGTGCCAGCAGCAACACACCAATCGGGGTCTACGAGCAGTACTTC
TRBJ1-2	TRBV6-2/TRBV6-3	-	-	CASSYAGTNYGYTF	TGTGCCAGCAGTTATGCGGGTACTAACTATGGCTACACCTTC
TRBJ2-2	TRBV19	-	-	CASSIPRVPGELFF	TGTGCCAGTAGTATCCCCAGGGTCCCCGGGGAGCTGTTTTTT
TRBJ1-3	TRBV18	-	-	CASSRTTGRESGNTIYF	TGTGCCAGCTCACGCACTACCGGACGGGAATCTGGAAACACCATATATTTT
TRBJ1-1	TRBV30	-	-	CAWRASGGRAFF	TGTGCCTGGAGAGCCTCCGGGGGTAGAGCTTTCTTT
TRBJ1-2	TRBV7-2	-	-	CASSVRRGDYGYTF	TGTGCCAGCAGCGTACGTAGGGGCGACTATGGCTACACCTTC
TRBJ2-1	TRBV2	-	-	CASSVQGDEQFF	TGTGCCAGCAGCGTACAGGGAGATGAGCAGTTCTTC
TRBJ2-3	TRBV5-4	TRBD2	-	CASSFVAGGPDTQYF	TGTGCCAGCAGCTTTGTTGCGGGAGGGCCGGATACGCAGTATTTT
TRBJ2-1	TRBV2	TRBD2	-	CASRDSGRRTYNEQFF	TGTGCCAGCAGAGATAGCGGGAGGCGCACCTACAATGAGCAGTTCTTC
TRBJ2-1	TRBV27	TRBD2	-	CASKLLAAFDNEQFF	TGTGCCAGCAAGCTACTAGCGGCGTTCGACAATGAGCAGTTCTTC
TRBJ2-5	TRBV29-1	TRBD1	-	CSVLQGEGETQYF	TGCAGCGTTTTACAGGGGGAAGGAGAGACCCAGTACTTC
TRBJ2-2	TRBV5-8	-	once	CASSRGTVANTGELFF	TGTGCCAGCAGCCGAGGGACTGTAGCGAACACCGGGGAGCTGTTTTTT
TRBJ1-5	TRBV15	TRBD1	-	CATSRDRDRTQPQHF	TGTGCCACCAGCAGGGACAGGGATCGTACTCAGCCCCAGCATTTT
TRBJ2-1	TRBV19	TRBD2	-	CASSISGLAGGNEQFF	TGTGCCAGTAGTATTTCCGGACTAGCGGGAGGTAATGAGCAGTTCTTC
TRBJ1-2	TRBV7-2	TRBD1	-	CASSREGTGSGYTF	TGTGCCAGCAGCAGAGAGGGGACAGGGTCTGGCTACACCTTC
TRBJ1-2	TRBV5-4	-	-	CASSSGRGDGYTF	TGTGCCAGCAGCTCGGGCCGGGGGGATGGCTACACCTTC
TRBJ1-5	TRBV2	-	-	CASSPRDIRGYSNQPQHF	TGTGCCAGCAGTCCCCGGGACATACGAGGTTATAGCAATCAGCCCCAGCATTTT
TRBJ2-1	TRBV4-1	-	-	CASSQVDMGLRSYNEQFF	TGCGCCAGCAGCCAAGTTGACATGGGACTCCGCTCCTACAATGAGCAGTTCTTC
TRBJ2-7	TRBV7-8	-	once	CASSLGRAVYEQYF	TGTGCCAGCAGCTTAGGCCGAGCCGTCTACGAGCAGTACTTC